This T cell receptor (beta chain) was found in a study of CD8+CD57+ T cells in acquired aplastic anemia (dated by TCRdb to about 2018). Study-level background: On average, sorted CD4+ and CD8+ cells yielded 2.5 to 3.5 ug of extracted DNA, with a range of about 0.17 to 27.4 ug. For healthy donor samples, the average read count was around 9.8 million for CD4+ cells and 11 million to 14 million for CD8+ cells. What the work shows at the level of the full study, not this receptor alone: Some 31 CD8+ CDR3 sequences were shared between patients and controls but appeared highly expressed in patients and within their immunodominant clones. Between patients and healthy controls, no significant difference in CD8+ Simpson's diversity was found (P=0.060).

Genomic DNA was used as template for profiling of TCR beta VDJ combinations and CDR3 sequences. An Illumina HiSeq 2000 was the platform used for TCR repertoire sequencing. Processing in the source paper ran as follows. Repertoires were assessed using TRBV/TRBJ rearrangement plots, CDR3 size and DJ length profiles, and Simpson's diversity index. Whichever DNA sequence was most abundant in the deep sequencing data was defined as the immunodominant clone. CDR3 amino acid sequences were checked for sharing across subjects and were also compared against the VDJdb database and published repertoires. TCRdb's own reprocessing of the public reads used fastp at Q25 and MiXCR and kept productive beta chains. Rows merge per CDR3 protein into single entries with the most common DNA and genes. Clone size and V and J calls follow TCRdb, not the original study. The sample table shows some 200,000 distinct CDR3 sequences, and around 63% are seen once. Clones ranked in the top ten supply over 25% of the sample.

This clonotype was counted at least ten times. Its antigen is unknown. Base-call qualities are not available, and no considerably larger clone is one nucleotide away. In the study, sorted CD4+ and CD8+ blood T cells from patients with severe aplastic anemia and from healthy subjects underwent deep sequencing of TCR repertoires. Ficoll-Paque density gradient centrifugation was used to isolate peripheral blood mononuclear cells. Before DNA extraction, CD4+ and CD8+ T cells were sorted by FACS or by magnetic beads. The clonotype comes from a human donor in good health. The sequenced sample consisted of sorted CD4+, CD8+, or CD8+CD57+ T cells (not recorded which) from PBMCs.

The CDR3 protein is CASSVGHNQPQHF. Here is the DNA: TGTGCCAGCAGCGTAGGGCACAATCAGCCCCAGCATTTT. The rearranged chain carries TRBV6-6 and TRBJ1-5, with the D gene uncertain. Its CDR3 holds 13 amino acids, cysteine through phenylalanine. Only CDR3 DNA is held: 39 bases, read in frame from base 1. The junction carries 9 bases between V and J, which are trimmed by 6 bases and 3 bases respectively. In the germline V gene (reference sequence), CDR1 corresponds to MNHNY and CDR2 to SVGAGI.